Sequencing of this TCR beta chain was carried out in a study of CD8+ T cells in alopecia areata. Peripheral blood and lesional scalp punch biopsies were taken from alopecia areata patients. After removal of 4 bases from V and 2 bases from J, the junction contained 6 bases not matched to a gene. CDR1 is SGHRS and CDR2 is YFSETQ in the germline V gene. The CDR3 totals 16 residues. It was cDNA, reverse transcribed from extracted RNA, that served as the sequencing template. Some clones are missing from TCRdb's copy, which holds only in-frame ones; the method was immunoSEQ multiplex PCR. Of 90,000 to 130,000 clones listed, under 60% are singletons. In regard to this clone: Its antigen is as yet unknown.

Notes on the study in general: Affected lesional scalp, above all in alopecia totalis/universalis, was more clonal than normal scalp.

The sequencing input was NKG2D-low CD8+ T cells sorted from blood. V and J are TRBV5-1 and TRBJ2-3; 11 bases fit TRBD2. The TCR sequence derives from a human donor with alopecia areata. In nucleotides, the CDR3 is TGCGCCAGCAGCCGGCCGGGACTAGCGGACACAGATACGCAGTATTTT. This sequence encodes CASSRPGLADTDTQYF.